Listed here are 32 T cell receptor beta chains from one sample, sequenced in a study of Graves' ophthalmopathy and Graves' hyperthyroidism. The study amplified TCR beta CDR3 regions using RNA transcripts. Second-round multiplex PCR came after a first-round RT-PCR that employed HTBI primers. Each CDR3 protein is one row after TCRdb ran MiXCR on the multiplex PCR reads. This sample has 40,000 or so distinct CDR3 sequences; approximately 53% occur once, and the top ten carry roughly 24%. The sample comprised peripheral blood. The receptors were sampled from an adult woman with stable Graves' hyperthyroidism.

This clonotype came up many times. This chain uses TRBV18 with TRBJ2-7; the D gene is possibly TRBD1 (5 bases). CDR1 is KGHSH and CDR2 is LQKENI in the germline V gene. CDR3 length equals 14 residues. Between the trimmed V and J ends, which lost 3 bases and 1 base, there was a span of 10 bases. Written as DNA, the CDR3 is TGTGCCAGCTCACCGACAGTCAAGTCCTACGAGCAGTACTTC. Amino acids: CASSPTVKSYEQYF.

This clonotype was observed many times. The rearrangement joins TRBV6-9 to TRBJ2-3; 7 positions agree with TRBD1. The CDR3 has 15 residues. Germline V gives CDR1 MNHGY, CDR2 SVAAGI. V was pared by 4 bases and J by 3 bases, with 7 bases of the junction left unmatched. DNA of the CDR3: TGTGCCAGCAGTTCCCTGACAGGGCGGACAGATACGCAGTATTTT. Translating gives CASSSLTGRTDTQYF.

The V and J genes are TRBV2 and TRBJ2-7; 10 nucleotides align to TRBD1. The CDR3 length is 16 residues. Germline CDR1 and CDR2: SNHLY and FYNNEI. V lost 4 bases, J lost 0 bases, and 6 bases stayed unmatched. CDR3 in amino acids: CASSGVGTGASYEQYF. CDR3 bases: TGTGCCAGCAGTGGGGTAGGGACAGGGGCCTCCTACGAGCAGTACTTC.

The chain combines TRBV7-9 with TRBJ2-5, with TRBD2 matching 7 bases. Germline lookup yields CDR1 SEHNR and CDR2 FQNEAQ (reference sequence). CDR3 length: 15 amino acids. The V gene end was trimmed by 6 bases and the J gene end by 2 bases; junction bases not matched to a gene: 9. CDR3 nucleotide sequence: TGTGCCAGCAGTCCCGGACGGGAGGAGCAAGAGACCCAGTACTTC. Encoded protein: CASSPGREEQETQYF.

This clonotype has a count of ten or more. The genes are TRBV2 and TRBJ1-4, with 8 bases lining up with TRBD1. The germline V gene encodes CDR1 SNHLY and CDR2 FYNNEI. The CDR3 loop spans 12 amino acids. V lost 7 bases to trimming and J lost 6 bases; unmatched junction nucleotides: 1. The CDR3 DNA sequence: TGTGCCAGCACAGGGGGCGATGAAAAACTGTTTTTT. This sequence encodes CASTGGDEKLFF.

About this clonotype itself: The conserved phenylalanine or tryptophan is not found at the CDR3 terminus, so this likely reflects a read error. The V gene is TRBV5-5, the J gene TRBJ2-6; D is possibly TRBD1 (6 bases). The germline V gene has CDR1 SGHKS and CDR2 YYEKEE (reference sequence). This CDR3 is 16 amino acids long. Here the CDR3 reads CASSQGLSSGASVLTL. The CDR3 bases are TGCGCCAGCAGTCAGGGGCTAAGCTCTGGGGCCAGCGTCCTGACTCTC.

Relative to its sample, this clonotype is medium-sized. The V and J genes are TRBV10-3 and TRBJ1-2; D possibly corresponds to TRBD1 (6 bases). The CDR3 is made up of 15 amino acids. Trimming took 6 bases from V and 5 from J, leaving 19 bases between them. Germline lookup yields CDR1 ENHRY and CDR2 SYGVKD. CDR3 nucleotide sequence: TGTGCCATCAGAGCCGACAGGAAGGGGGGGTATGGCTACACCTTC. This translates into CAIRADRKGGYGYTF.

This clonotype has ten or more counts. This chain joins TRBV13 and TRBJ2-5, with 8 bases that match TRBD2. The CDR3 is made up of 16 amino acids. Germline loops: CDR1 PRHDT, CDR2 FYEKMQ (reference sequence). Trimming took 5 bases from V and 4 from J; bases not matched to a gene: 12. The CDR3 is CASSPLRGGVRETQYF. CDR3 sequence (DNA): TGTGCCAGCAGCCCTCTCCGGGGGGGAGTGCGAGAGACCCAGTACTTC.

The chain links TRBV12-3 or TRBV12-4 to TRBJ2-7, with D tentatively TRBD2 (7 bases). The CDR3 has 14 amino acids. The V and J ends lost 6 bases and 1 base respectively, with 13 bases between them. The CDR3 DNA reads as TGTGCCAGCAGGGGGGGGGGCGCTTCCTACGAGCAGTACTTC. Encoded protein: CASRGGGASYEQYF.

V is TRBV20-1 and J is TRBJ1-2; 10 positions match TRBD1. Per germline, CDR1 DFQATT and CDR2 SNEGSKA (reference sequence). With V trimmed by 7 bases and J by 5 bases, 4 bases remained unmatched. The CDR3 has 12 amino acids. CDR3 residues: CSVSDRGYGYTF. Here the CDR3 DNA reads TGCAGTGTGTCGGACAGGGGGTATGGCTACACCTTC.

The chain uses TRBV7-8 and TRBJ1-2, with TRBD1 matching 7 bases. The CDR3 spans 14 residues. Germline V gene sequence: CDR1 SGHVS, CDR2 FQNEAQ. V lost 5 bases to trimming and J lost 3 bases; unmatched junction nucleotides: 6. Written as DNA, the CDR3 is TGTGCCAGCAGCCCCCGGGACAGTCACTATGGCTACACCTTC. This encodes CASSPRDSHYGYTF.

The V call is TRBV24-1, the J call TRBJ2-2; TRBD1 aligns across 10 bases. This CDR3 contains 15 residues. The V and J ends lost 9 bases and 4 bases, in that order; junction bases with no gene match: 7. CDR1 and CDR2 from the germline V gene are KGHDR and SFDVKD. The CDR3 sequence is CATRGTGESTGELFF. CDR3 DNA: TGTGCCACCCGAGGGACAGGGGAGAGCACCGGGGAGCTGTTTTTT.

This clonotype was seen many times. This chain uses TRBV12-3 or TRBV12-4 with TRBJ1-2; the D gene is possibly TRBD1 (5 bases). Trimming removed 7 bases from V and 4 bases from J, with 13 bases in between. CDR3 length equals 13 residues. The CDR3 loop is CASTYGTAYGYTF. CDR3 nucleotides: TGTGCCAGCACATACGGGACGGCCTATGGCTACACCTTC.

The chain couples TRBV7-8 to TRBJ2-7, with TRBD1 identical over 10 bases. In germline, CDR1 is SGHVS, CDR2 FQNEAQ. The trim removed 6 bases at V and 0 bases at J, leaving 14 bases unmatched. This CDR3 contains 18 residues. This CDR3 is CASSPGTGALSSSYEQYF. Written as DNA, the CDR3 is TGTGCCAGCAGTCCCGGGACAGGGGCCCTTTCTAGCTCCTACGAGCAGTACTTC.

This clonotype was observed many times. This sequence joins TRBV4-1 and TRBJ2-2, with D tentatively TRBD2 (7 bases). This CDR3 is built from 15 residues. Germline V lookup: CDR1 MGHRA, CDR2 YSYEKL. Trimming took off 3 bases at V and 6 bases at J, with 14 bases between the two ends. The CDR3 sequence is CASSHRGGDAGELFF. DNA for the CDR3: TGCGCCAGCAGCCACAGAGGGGGGGATGCCGGGGAGCTGTTTTTT.

This clonotype was observed many times. The chain combines TRBV7-3 with TRBJ1-1, with D perhaps matching TRBD1 (6 bases). Germline-derived CDR1 and CDR2 are SGHTA and FQGTGA. This CDR3 is built from 13 residues. V was cut by 4 bases and J by 5 bases, with 11 bases left in between. CDR3 sequence reads: CASSSTGRTEAFF. DNA of the CDR3: TGTGCCAGCAGCTCCACAGGGCGGACTGAAGCTTTCTTT. Using reference TRBV7-3 and TRBJ1-1 for the parts outside the CDR3, the full variable domain is GAGVSQTPSNKVTEKGKYVELRCDPISGHTALYWYRQSLGQGPEFLIYFQGTGAADDSGLPNDRFFAVRPEGSVSTLKIQRTERGDSAVYLCASSSTGRTEAFFGQGTRLTVV.

This clonotype was recorded at least ten times. The chain has TRBV28 and TRBJ1-6; D is unclear. The ends were cut back, 2 bases at V and 8 bases at J, with 10 bases in the middle. The CDR3 contains 14 residues. Germline V gene data show CDR1 as MDHEN and CDR2 as SYDVKM. The CDR3 bases are TGTGCCAGCAGTTTAGGGCTCGCTTATTCACCCCTCCACTTT. This sequence encodes CASSLGLAYSPLHF. The whole variable domain, remainder taken from reference TRBV28 and TRBJ1-6, is DVKVTQSSRYLVKRTGEKVFLECVQDMDHENMFWYRQDPGLGLRLIYFSYDVKMKEKGDIPEGYSVSREKKERFSLILESASTNQTSMYLCASSLGLAYSPLHFGNGTRLTVT.

This clonotype was seen more than once but under ten times. The chain has TRBV7-9 and TRBJ1-5; the D is unclear. CDR1 is SEHNR, CDR2 FQNEAQ, per germline (reference sequence). Trimming shortened V by 2 bases and J by 8 bases, and 10 bases separated the two germline ends. The CDR3 consists of 13 residues. The CDR3 region is CASSLTGSKPQHF. The CDR3 region has the DNA TGTGCCAGCAGCTTAACTGGAAGTAAGCCCCAGCATTTT.

This clonotype was recorded a few times. An end of the junction does not agree with germline; a read error may underlie this. The chain recombines TRBV19 with TRBJ1-1; TRBD1 matches at 7 bases. The CDR3 totals 16 residues. CDR1 is LNHDA, CDR2 SQIVND, per germline (reference sequence). CDR3 region: CASRPGQAYMNTGAFF. The CDR3 DNA sequence: TGTGCCAGTAGGCCAGGACAGGCATATATGAACACTGGAGCTTTCTTT.

As concerns this clonotype: The junction differs from germline at one of its ends, possibly a read error. The chain joins TRBV7-7 to TRBJ1-5, with D hard to call. Germline CDR1 is SSHAT and CDR2 is FNYEAQ (reference sequence). CDR3 length equals 14 residues. CDR3 coding DNA: TGTGCCAGCAGCCAAGGAACCGTAGTTCCGCCCCTGCATTTT. The encoded protein is CASSQGTVVPPLHF. Using reference TRBV7-7 and TRBJ1-5 for the parts outside the CDR3, the full variable domain is GAGVSQSPRYKVTKRGQDVTLRCDPISSHATLYWYQQALGQGPEFLTYFNYEAQPDKSGLPSDRFSAERPEGSISTLTIQRTEQRDSAMYRCASSQGTVVPPLHFGDGTRLSIL.

J is TRBJ2-5 and V is TRBV24-1; TRBD2 agrees at 13 bases. The trim removed 1 base at V and 4 bases at J, leaving 5 bases unmatched. Germline V gene data show CDR1 as KGHDR and CDR2 as SFDVKD. This CDR3 comprises 17 residues. CDR3 bases: TGTGCCACCAGTGATTTAGGACTAGCGGGAGTAGGAGAGACCCAGTACTTC. Amino acids: CATSDLGLAGVGETQYF.

By sample share, this clonotype is medium-sized (0.01 to 0.1%). V gene TRBV29-1 combines with J gene TRBJ1-3; 8 nucleotides line up with TRBD1. This CDR3 spans 14 amino acids. V gave up 5 bases and J gave up 1 base; unmatched junction bases: 4. Germline values: CDR1 SQVTM, CDR2 ANQGSEA. This CDR3 reads CSVRQGWSGNTIYF. In DNA form, the CDR3 reads TGCAGCGTTAGACAGGGGTGGTCTGGAAACACCATATATTTT.

CDR3 region: CSAGGPHEQYF. CDR3 DNA sequence: TGCAGCGCCGGAGGGCCCCACGAGCAGTACTTC. V and J are TRBV29-1 and TRBJ2-7; TRBD2 might be the D (6 bases). The germline V gene has CDR1 SQVTM and CDR2 ANQGSEA. The length of the CDR3 is 11 residues. Trimming cost V 7 bases and J 5 bases, with 12 bases left between them.

This rearrangement joins TRBV5-1 to TRBJ2-3; D possibly corresponds to TRBD2 (6 bases). V lost 1 base to trimming and J lost 6 bases, with 12 bases between them. Germline CDR1 reads SGHRS; CDR2 reads YFSETQ. CDR3 length: 14 residues. The CDR3 nucleotides are TGCGCCAGCAGCTTGTTAGCGGTCGCGGATACGCAGTATTTT. It codes for CASSLLAVADTQYF.

About this clonotype itself: Because the CDR3 is missing its conserved closing phenylalanine or tryptophan, this is likely a read error. No DNA is shown, since the ends of the CDR3 on it are uncertain; the CDR3 is the one TCRdb lists. The rearrangement links TRBV6-1 to TRBJ2-5; the table assigns TRBD2, which was not confirmed against the DNA. CDR1 is MNHNS and CDR2 is SASEGT in the germline V gene. The CDR3 spans 8 residues, counting both ends. The CDR3 reads CASRRLAG.

Many counts were recorded for this clonotype. The gene calls are TRBV7-3 and TRBJ2-2; perhaps D is TRBD1 or TRBD2 (5 bases each). CDR1 SGHTA and CDR2 FQGTGA come from the germline V gene. V shed 4 bases and J shed 1 base, with 10 bases lying between them. The CDR3 totals 15 residues. The chain's CDR3 is CASSSRGENTGELFF. As DNA, the CDR3 is TGTGCCAGCAGCTCGCGAGGGGAGAACACCGGGGAGCTGTTTTTT.

Details on this clonotype: Sequence at one end of the junction differs from germline and may be a read error. The DNA of the CDR3 is TGTGCCAGCAGTGCTACCAATAACTATGGCTACACCTTC. Residues: CASSATNNYGYTF. V and J are TRBV10-3 and TRBJ1-2; D not certain. The CDR3 is 13 residues long. CDR1 is ENHRY and CDR2 is SYGVKD in the germline V gene.

At least ten counts were recorded for this clonotype. J is TRBJ1-1 and V is TRBV20-1; no definite D call. The V gene lost 2 bases and the J gene lost 1 base, with 2 bases spanning the gap. The CDR3 has 11 residues. Germline V gives CDR1 DFQATT, CDR2 SNEGSKA (reference sequence). CDR3 residues: CSARRNTEAFF. CDR3 in DNA: TGCAGTGCTAGAAGGAACACTGAAGCTTTCTTT.

The chain joins TRBV2 to TRBJ2-5; perhaps TRBD2 as D (7 bases). This CDR3 is 15 amino acids long. V was pared by 8 bases and J by 4 bases, with 20 bases between. Germline V lookup: CDR1 SNHLY, CDR2 FYNNEI. Here the CDR3 DNA reads TGTGCCAGCGAGGGGGGGGGGGCTCCCGGAGAGACCCAGTACTTC. The encoded protein is CASEGGGAPGETQYF.

The sample holds many counts of this clonotype. This chain links TRBV10-3 with TRBJ1-3; D perhaps matches TRBD1 (5 bases). V lost 4 bases to trimming and J lost 6 bases, with 16 bases between them. The CDR3 is 15 amino acids. The germline CDR1 and CDR2 sequences are ENHRY and SYGVKD. The CDR3 bases are TGTGCCATCAGTGCCGGGGCAAGGAACGCAAACACCATATATTTT. Translation gives CAISAGARNANTIYF.

Ten or more counts support this clonotype. This chain links TRBV20-1 with TRBJ2-5; 11 nucleotides match TRBD2. The CDR3 has 16 residues. V shed 4 bases, J shed 2 bases, and the junction held 9 bases outside the gene matches. Germline V gives CDR1 DFQATT, CDR2 SNEGSKA (reference sequence). CDR3 DNA sequence: TGCAGTGCTACCCCTGGGACTAGCGGCCTACAAGAGACCCAGTACTTC. It specifies CSATPGTSGLQETQYF.

The J gene is TRBJ1-5, the V gene TRBV10-3; 8 nucleotides line up with TRBD1. The CDR3 contains 15 residues. Germline V gives CDR1 ENHRY, CDR2 SYGVKD. V trimming: 11 bases; J trimming: 1 base; junction bases outside the gene matches: 10. This CDR3 reads CASDDRGGSNQPQHF. CDR3 nucleotide sequence: TGTGCCTCCGATGACAGGGGAGGAAGCAATCAGCCCCAGCATTTT.